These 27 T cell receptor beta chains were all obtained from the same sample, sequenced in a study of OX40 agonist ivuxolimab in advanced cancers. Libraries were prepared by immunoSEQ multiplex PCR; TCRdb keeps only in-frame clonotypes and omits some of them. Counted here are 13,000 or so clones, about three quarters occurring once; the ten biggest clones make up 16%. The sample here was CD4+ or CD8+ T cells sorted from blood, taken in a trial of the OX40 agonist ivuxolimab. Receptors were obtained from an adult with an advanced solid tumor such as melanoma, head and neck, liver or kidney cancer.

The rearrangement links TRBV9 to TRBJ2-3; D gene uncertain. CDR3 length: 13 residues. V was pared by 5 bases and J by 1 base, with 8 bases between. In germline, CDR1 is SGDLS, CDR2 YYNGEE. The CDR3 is CASSSFGTDTQYF. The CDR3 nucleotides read TGTGCCAGCAGTTCGTTTGGCACAGATACGCAGTATTTT.

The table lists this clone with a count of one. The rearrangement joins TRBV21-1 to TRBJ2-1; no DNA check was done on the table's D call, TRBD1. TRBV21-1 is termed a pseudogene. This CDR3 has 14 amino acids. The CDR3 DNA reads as TGTGCCAGCACCACACGAAAGTACTACAATGAGCAGTTCTTC. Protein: CASTTRKYYNEQFF.

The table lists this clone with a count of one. CDR3 DNA: TGTGCCAGCAGCTTGGGGTCAGGGGGCGGTGAAAAACTGTTTTTT. This sequence encodes CASSLGSGGGEKLFF. The genes are TRBV5-4 and TRBJ1-4; 8 bases are shared with TRBD1. CDR1 and CDR2 from the germline V gene are SGHNT and YYREEE (reference sequence). The length of the CDR3 is 15 residues. V trimming: 0 bases; J trimming: 7 bases; junction bases outside the gene matches: 5.

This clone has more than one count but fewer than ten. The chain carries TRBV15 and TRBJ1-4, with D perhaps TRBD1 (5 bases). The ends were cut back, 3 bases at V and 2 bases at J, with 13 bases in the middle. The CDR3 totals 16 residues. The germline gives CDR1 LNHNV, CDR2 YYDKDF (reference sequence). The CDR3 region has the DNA TGTGCCACCAGCAGGGACTCGGGGGTCACTAATGAAAAACTGTTTTTT. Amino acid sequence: CATSRDSGVTNEKLFF. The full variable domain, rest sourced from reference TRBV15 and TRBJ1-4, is DAMVIQNPRYQVTQFGKPVTLSCSQTLNHNVMYWYQQKSSQAPKLLFHYYDKDFNNEADTPDNFQSRRPNTSFCFLDIRSPGLGDTAMYLCATSRDSGVTNEKLFFGSGTQLSVL.

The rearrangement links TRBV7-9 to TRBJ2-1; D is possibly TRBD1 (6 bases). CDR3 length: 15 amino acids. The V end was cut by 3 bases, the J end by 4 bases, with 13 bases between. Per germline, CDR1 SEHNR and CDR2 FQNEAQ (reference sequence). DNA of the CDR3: TGTGCCAGCAGCTTGAGTCAGGGGTGGTACAATGAGCAGTTCTTC. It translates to CASSLSQGWYNEQFF.

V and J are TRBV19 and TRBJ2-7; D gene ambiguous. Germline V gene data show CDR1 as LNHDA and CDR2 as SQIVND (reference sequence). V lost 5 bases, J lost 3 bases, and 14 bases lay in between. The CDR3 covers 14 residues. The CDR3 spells CASSGLVSSYEQYF. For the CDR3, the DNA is TGTGCCAGTAGTGGGTTAGTATCAAGCTACGAGCAGTACTTC.

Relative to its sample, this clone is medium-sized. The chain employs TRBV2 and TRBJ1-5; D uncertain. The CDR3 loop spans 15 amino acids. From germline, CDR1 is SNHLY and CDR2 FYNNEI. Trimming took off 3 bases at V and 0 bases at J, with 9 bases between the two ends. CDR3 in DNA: TGTGCCAGCAGTGAGAGGAGACATAGCAATCAGCCCCAGCATTTT. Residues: CASSERRHSNQPQHF.

CDR3 amino acids: CASSLVAGVGTQYF. The DNA for the CDR3 is TGTGCCAGCAGCTTAGTTGCGGGGGTTGGGACCCAGTACTTC. The rearrangement uses TRBV13 and TRBJ2-5, with 7 bases identical to TRBD2. The CDR3 has 14 amino acids. Germline CDR1 is PRHDT and CDR2 is FYEKMQ (reference sequence). After removal of 1 base from V and 7 bases from J, the junction contained 6 bases not matched to a gene.

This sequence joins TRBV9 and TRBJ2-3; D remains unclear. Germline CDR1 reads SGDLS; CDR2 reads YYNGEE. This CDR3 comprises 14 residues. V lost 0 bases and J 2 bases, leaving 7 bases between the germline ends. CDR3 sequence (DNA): TGTGCCAGCAGCGTAGGCGCGGCCACAGATACGCAGTATTTT. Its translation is CASSVGAATDTQYF.

Written as DNA, the CDR3 is TGTGCCAGCAGTTTCCGGGAGAACTATGGCTACACCTTC. Amino acids: CASSFRENYGYTF. V is TRBV6-5 and J is TRBJ1-2; D is uncertain. The CDR3 sequence is 13 residues long. The V gene lost 4 bases and the J gene lost 2 bases, with 8 bases spanning the gap. In germline, CDR1 is MNHEY, CDR2 SVGAGI.

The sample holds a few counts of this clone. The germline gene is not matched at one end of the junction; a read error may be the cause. The CDR3 region is CASRGTGTQYF. The DNA of the CDR3 is TGTGCCAGCCGGGGTACAGGTACGCAGTATTTT. V and J are TRBV7-2 and TRBJ2-3; D possibly uses TRBD1 or TRBD2 (5 bases each). This CDR3 spans 11 amino acids. Germline lookup yields CDR1 SGHTA and CDR2 FQGNSA.

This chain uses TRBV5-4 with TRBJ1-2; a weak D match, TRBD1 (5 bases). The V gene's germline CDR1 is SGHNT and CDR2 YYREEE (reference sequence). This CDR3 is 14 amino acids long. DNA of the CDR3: TGTGCAACGGGCCCGGGACCGACGAACTATGGCTACACCTTC. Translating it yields CATGPGPTNYGYTF. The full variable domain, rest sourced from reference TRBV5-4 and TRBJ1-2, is ETGVTQSPTHLIKTRGQQVTLRCSSQSGHNTVSWYQQALGQGPQFIFQYYREEENGRGNFPPRFSGLQFPNYSSELNVNALELDDSALYLCATGPGPTNYGYTFGSGTRLTVV.

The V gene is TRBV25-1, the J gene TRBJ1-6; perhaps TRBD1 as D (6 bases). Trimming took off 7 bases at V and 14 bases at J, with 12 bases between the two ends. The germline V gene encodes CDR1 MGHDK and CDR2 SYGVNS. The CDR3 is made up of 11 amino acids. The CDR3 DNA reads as TGTGCCAGCACGGGGACAATCACCCTCCACTTT. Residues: CASTGTITLHF. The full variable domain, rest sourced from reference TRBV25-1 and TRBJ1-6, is EADIYQTPRYLVIGTGKKITLECSQTMGHDKMYWYQQDPGMELHLIHYSYGVNSTEKGDLSSESTVSRIRTEHFPLTLESARPSHTSQYLCASTGTITLHFGNGTRLTVT.

The CDR3 loop is CASSLYRPGPETGNEQYF. The CDR3 DNA follows: TGTGCCAGCAGTTTATATCGACCAGGTCCGGAGACAGGGAACGAGCAGTACTTC. This chain connects TRBV27 to TRBJ2-7, with 7 bases aligning to TRBD1. The CDR3 extends over 18 amino acids. Germline CDR1 reads MNHEY; CDR2 reads SMNVEV (reference sequence). The V gene end was trimmed by 1 base and the J gene end by 5 bases; junction bases not matched to a gene: 17.

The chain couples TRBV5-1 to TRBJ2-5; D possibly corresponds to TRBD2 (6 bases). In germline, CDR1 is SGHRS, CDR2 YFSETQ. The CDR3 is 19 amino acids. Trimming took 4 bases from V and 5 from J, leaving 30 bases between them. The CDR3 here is CASSPPAGGTEIVGETQYF. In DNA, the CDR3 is TGCGCCAGCAGCCCCCCCGCCGGCGGGACTGAGATTGTGGGGGAGACCCAGTACTTC.

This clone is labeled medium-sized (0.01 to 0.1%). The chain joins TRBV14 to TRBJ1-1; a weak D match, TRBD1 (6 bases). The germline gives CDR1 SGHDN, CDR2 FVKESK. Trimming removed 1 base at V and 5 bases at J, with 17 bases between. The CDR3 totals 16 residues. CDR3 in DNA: TGTGCCAGCAGCCAAGGAGACGGGGGGCTTTGGACTGAAGCTTTCTTT. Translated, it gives CASSQGDGGLWTEAFF.

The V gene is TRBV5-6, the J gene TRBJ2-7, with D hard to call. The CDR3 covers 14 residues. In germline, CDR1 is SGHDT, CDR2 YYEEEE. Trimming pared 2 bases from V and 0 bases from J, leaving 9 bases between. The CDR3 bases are TGTGCCAGCAGCTTAGGGTTGGGCTCCTACGAGCAGTACTTC. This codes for CASSLGLGSYEQYF.

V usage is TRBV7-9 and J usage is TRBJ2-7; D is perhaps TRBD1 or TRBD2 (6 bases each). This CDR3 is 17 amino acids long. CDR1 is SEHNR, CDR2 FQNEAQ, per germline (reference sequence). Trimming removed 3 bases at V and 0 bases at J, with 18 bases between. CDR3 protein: CASSFPPSGAHSYEQYF. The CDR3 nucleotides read TGTGCCAGCAGCTTCCCCCCTTCGGGGGCTCACTCCTACGAGCAGTACTTC.

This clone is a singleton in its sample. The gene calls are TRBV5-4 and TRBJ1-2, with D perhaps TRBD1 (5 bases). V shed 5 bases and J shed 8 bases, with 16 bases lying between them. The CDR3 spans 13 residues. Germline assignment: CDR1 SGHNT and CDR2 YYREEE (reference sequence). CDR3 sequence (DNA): TGTGCCAGCAGATTGACAGAGGCGGGCGGCTACACCTTC. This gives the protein CASRLTEAGGYTF.

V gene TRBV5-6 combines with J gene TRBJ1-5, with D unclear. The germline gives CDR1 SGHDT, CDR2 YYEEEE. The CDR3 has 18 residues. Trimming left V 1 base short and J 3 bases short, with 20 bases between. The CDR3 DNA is TGTGCCAGCAGCTTGTGGTTGAAGGCAGCCCCTTCCAATCAGCCCCAGCATTTT. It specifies CASSLWLKAAPSNQPQHF.

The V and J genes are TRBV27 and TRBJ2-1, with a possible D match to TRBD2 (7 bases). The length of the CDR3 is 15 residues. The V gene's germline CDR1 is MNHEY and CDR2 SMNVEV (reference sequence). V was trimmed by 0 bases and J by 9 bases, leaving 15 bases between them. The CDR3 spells CASSLSAGALLEQFF. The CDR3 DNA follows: TGTGCCAGCAGTTTATCTGCGGGGGCCCTCCTTGAGCAGTTCTTC.

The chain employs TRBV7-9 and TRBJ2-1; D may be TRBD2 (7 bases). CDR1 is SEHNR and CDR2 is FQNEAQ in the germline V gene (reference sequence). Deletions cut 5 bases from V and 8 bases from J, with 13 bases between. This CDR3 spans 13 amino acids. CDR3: CASSPRGADEQFF. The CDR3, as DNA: TGTGCCAGCAGCCCCCGGGGGGCGGATGAGCAGTTCTTC. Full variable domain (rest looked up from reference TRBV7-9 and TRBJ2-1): DTGVSQNPRHKITKRGQNVTFRCDPISEHNRLYWYRQTLGQGPEFLTYFQNEAQLEKSRLLSDRFSAERPKGSFSTLEIQRTEQGDSAMYLCASSPRGADEQFFGPGTRLTVL.

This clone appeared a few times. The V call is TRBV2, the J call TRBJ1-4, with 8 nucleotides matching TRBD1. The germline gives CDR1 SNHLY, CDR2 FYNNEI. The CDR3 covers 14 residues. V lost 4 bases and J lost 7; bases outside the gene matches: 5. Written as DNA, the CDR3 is TGTGCCAGCAGTGGCAGGGGGCTAGGTGAAAAACTGTTTTTT. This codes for CASSGRGLGEKLFF.

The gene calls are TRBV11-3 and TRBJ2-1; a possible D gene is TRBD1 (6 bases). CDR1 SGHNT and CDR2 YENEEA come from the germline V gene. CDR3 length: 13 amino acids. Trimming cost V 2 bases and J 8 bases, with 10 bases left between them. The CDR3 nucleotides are TGTGCCAGCAGCTTAACAGGGTGGTATGAGCAGTTCTTC. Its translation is CASSLTGWYEQFF.

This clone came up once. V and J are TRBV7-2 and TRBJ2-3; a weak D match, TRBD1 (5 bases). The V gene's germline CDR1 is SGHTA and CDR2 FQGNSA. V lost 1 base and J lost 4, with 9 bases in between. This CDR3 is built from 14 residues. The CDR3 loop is CASSLVPGPDTQYF. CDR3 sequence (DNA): TGTGCCAGCAGCTTAGTTCCAGGGCCAGATACGCAGTATTTT.

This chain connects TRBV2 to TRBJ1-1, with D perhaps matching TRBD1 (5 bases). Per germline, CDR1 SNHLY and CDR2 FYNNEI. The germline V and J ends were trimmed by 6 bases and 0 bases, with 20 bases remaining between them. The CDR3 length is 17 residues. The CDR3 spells CASRSVGQITMNTEAFF. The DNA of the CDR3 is TGTGCCAGCAGGTCTGTAGGACAAATAACGATGAACACTGAAGCTTTCTTT.

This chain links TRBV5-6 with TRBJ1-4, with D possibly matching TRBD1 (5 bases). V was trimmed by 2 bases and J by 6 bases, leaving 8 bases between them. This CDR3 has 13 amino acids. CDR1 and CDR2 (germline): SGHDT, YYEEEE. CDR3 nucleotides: TGTGCCAGCAGCTTAGTAGGGGATGAAAAACTGTTTTTT. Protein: CASSLVGDEKLFF.